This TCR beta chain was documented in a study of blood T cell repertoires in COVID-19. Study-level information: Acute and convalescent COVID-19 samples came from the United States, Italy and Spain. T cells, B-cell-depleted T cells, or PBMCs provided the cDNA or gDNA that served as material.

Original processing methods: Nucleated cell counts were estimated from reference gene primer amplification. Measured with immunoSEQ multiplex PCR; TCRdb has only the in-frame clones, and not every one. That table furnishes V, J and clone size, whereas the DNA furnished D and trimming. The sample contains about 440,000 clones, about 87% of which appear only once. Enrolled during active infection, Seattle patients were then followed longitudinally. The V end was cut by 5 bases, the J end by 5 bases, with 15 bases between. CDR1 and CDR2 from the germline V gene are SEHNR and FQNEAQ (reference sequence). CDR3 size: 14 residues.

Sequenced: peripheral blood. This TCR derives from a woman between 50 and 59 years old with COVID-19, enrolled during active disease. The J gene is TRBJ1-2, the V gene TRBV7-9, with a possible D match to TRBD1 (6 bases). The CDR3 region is CASSQTGPPYGYTF. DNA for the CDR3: TGTGCCAGCAGCCAAACAGGGCCGCCTTATGGCTACACCTTC.